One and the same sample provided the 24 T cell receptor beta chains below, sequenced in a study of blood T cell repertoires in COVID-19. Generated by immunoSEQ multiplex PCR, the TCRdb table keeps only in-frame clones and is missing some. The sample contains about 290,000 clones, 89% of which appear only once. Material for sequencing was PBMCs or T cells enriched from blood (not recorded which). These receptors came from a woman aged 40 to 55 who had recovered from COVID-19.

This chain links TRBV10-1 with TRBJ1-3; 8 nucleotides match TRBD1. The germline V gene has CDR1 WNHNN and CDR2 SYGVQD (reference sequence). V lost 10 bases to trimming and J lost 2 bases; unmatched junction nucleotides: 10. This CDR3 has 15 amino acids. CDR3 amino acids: CATEQPRGPGNTIYF. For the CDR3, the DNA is TGCGCCACCGAACAACCCAGGGGGCCTGGAAACACCATATATTTT.

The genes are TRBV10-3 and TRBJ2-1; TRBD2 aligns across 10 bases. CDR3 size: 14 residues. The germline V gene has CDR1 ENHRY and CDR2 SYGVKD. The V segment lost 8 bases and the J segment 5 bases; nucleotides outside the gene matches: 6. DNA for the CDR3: TGTGCCATCGCTACTAGCGGGATTGACAATGAGCAGTTCTTC. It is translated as CAIATSGIDNEQFF.

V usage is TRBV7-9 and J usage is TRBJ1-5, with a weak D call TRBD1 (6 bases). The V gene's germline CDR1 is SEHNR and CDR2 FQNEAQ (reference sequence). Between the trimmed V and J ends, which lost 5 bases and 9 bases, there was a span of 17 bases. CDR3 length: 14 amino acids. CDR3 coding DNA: TGTGCCAGCAGCAACTCCGGGACACCCAGGCCCCAGCATTTT. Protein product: CASSNSGTPRPQHF.

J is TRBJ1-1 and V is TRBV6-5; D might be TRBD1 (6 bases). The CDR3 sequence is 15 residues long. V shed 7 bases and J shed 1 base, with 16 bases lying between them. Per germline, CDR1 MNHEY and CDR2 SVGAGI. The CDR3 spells CASTHRVRGNTEAFF. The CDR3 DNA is TGTGCCAGCACCCATAGGGTCAGGGGGAACACTGAAGCTTTCTTT.

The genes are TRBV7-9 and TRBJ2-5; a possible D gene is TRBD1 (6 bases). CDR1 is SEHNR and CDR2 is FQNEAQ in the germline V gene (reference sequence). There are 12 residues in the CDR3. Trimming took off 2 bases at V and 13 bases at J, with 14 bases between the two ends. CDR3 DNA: TGTGCCAGCAGCTTATGGGGGCAGGGGTTGTACTTC. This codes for CASSLWGQGLYF.

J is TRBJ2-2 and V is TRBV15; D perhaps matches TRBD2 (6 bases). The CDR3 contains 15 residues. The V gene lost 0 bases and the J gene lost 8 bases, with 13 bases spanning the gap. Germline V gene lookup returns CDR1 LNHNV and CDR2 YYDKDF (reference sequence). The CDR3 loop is CATSRDMRGMGELFF. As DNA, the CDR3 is TGTGCCACCAGCAGAGATATGCGGGGTATGGGGGAGCTGTTTTTT.

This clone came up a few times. CDR3 nucleotides: TGTGCCAGTAGCCGAGGGGGGGCCTTCTCGGGTGAGCAGTTCTTC. This gives the protein CASSRGGAFSGEQFF. The V and J genes are TRBV19 and TRBJ2-1, with a weak D call TRBD2 (7 bases). V lost 6 bases, J lost 9 bases, and 21 bases lay in between. Germline CDR1 LNHDA, CDR2 SQIVND (reference sequence). This CDR3 comprises 15 residues.

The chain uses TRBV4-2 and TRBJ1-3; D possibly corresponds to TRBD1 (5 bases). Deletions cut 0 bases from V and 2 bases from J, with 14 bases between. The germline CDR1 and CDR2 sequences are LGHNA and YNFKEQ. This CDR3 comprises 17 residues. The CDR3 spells CASSQDVLGAAGNTIYF. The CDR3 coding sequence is TGTGCCAGCAGCCAAGATGTTTTAGGGGCCGCTGGAAACACCATATATTTT.

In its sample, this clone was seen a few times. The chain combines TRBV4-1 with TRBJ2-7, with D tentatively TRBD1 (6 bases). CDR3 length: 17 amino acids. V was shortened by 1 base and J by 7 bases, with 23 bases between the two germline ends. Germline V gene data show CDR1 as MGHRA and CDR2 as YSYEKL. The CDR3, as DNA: TGCGCCAGCAGCCAAGTTGGCCCCGGACAGTTACGTTTGGAGCAGTACTTC. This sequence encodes CASSQVGPGQLRLEQYF.

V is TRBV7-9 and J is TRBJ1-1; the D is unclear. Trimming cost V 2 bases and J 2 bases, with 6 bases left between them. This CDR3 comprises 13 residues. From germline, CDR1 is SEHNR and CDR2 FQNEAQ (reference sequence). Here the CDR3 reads CASSLTSNTEAFF. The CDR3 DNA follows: TGTGCCAGCAGCTTAACAAGTAACACTGAAGCTTTCTTT. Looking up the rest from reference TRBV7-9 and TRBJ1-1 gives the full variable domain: DTGVSQNPRHKITKRGQNVTFRCDPISEHNRLYWYRQTLGQGPEFLTYFQNEAQLEKSRLLSDRFSAERPKGSFSTLEIQRTEQGDSAMYLCASSLTSNTEAFFGQGTRLTVV.

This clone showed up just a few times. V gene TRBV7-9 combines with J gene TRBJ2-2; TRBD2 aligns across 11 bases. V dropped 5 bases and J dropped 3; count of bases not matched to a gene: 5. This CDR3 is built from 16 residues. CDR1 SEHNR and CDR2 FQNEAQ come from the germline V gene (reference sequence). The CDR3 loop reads CASSPLAGGDTGELFF. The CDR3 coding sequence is TGTGCCAGCAGCCCCCTAGCGGGAGGTGACACCGGGGAGCTGTTTTTT. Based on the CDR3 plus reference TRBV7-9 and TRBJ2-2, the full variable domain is DTGVSQNPRHKITKRGQNVTFRCDPISEHNRLYWYRQTLGQGPEFLTYFQNEAQLEKSRLLSDRFSAERPKGSFSTLEIQRTEQGDSAMYLCASSPLAGGDTGELFFGEGSRLTVL.

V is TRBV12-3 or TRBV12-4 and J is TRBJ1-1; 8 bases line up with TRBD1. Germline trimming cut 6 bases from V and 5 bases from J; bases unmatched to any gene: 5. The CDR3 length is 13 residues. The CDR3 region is CASRGQAWTEAFF. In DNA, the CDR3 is TGTGCCAGCAGGGGACAGGCTTGGACTGAAGCTTTCTTT.

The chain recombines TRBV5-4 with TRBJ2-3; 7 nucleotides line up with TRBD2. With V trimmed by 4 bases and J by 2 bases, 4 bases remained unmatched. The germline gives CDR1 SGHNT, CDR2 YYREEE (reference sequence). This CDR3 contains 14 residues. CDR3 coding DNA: TGTGCCAGCAGCCCGACTAGCCACACAGATACGCAGTATTTT. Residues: CASSPTSHTDTQYF.

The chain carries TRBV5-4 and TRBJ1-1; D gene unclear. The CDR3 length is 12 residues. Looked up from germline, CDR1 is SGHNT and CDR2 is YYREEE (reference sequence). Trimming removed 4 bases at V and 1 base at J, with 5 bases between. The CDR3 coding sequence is TGTGCCAGCAGCGCTAAGAACACTGAAGCTTTCTTT. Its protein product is CASSAKNTEAFF.

The CDR3 nucleotides are TGCGCCAGCTCGGACAGGGGGGGAGCGAACACTGAAGCTTTCTTT. Amino acid sequence: CASSDRGGANTEAFF. V gene TRBV4-1 combines with J gene TRBJ1-1, with 10 bases aligning to TRBD1. Germline V gene sequence: CDR1 MGHRA, CDR2 YSYEKL. The V and J ends lost 8 bases and 1 base, in that order; junction bases with no gene match: 7. The CDR3 is 15 residues long.

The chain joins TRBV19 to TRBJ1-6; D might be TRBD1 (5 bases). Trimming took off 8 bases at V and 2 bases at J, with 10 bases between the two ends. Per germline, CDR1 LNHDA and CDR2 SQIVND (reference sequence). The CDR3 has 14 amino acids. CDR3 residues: CASGAGPYNSPLHF. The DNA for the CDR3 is TGTGCCAGTGGGGCAGGGCCCTATAATTCACCCCTCCACTTT.

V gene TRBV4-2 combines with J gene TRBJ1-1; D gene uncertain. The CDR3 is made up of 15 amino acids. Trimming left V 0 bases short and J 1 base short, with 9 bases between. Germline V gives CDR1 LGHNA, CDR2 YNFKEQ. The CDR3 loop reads CASSQDHGGNTEAFF. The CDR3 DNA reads TGTGCCAGCAGCCAAGATCACGGAGGGAACACTGAAGCTTTCTTT.

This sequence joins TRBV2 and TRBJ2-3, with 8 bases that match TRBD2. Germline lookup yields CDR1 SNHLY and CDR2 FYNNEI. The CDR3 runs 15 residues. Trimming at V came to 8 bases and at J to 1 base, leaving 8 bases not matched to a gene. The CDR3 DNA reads TGTGCCAGCGGGGAAGCGGGAGTCGGCACAGATACGCAGTATTTT. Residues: CASGEAGVGTDTQYF.

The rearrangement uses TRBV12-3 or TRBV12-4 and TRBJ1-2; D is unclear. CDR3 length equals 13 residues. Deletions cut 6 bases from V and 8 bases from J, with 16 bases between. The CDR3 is CASSSGSLRGYTF. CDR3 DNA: TGTGCCAGCAGCTCCGGGAGCCTAAGGGGCTACACCTTC.

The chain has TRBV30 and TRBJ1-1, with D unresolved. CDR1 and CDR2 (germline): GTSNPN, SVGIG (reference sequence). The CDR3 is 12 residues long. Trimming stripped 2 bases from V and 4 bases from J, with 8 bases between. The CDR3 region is CAWSRRGTEAFF. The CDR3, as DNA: TGTGCCTGGAGTAGGCGAGGCACTGAAGCTTTCTTT.

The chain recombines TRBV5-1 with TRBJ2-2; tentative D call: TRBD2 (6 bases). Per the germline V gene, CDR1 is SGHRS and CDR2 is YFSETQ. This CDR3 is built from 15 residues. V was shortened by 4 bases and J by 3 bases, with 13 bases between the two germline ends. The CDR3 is CASSPGVADTGELFF. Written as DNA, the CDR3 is TGCGCCAGCAGCCCGGGAGTTGCGGACACCGGGGAGCTGTTTTTT.

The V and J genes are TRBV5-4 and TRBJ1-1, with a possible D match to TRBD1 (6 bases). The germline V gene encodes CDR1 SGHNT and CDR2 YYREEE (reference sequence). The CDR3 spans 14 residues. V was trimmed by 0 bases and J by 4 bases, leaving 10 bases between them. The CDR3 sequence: CASSLGFRGTEAFF. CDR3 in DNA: TGTGCCAGCAGCTTGGGTTTCAGGGGCACTGAAGCTTTCTTT. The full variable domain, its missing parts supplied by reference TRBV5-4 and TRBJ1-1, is ETGVTQSPTHLIKTRGQQVTLRCSSQSGHNTVSWYQQALGQGPQFIFQYYREEENGRGNFPPRFSGLQFPNYSSELNVNALELDDSALYLCASSLGFRGTEAFFGQGTRLTVV.

The CDR3 protein is CASSYPSYEQYF. CDR3 in DNA: TGTGCCAGCAGTTACCCGTCCTACGAGCAGTACTTC. The chain joins TRBV6-2 or TRBV6-3 to TRBJ2-7, with D unclear. Germline assignment: CDR1 MNHEY and CDR2 SVGEGT. Trimming stripped 2 bases from V and 1 base from J, with 3 bases between. CDR3 size: 12 residues.

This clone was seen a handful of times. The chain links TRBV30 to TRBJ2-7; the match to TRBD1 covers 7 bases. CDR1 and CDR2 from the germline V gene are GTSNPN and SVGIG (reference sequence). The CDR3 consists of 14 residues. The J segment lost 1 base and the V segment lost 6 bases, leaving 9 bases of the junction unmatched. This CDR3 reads CACPREGASYEQYF. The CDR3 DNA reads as TGTGCCTGCCCTCGAGAGGGGGCTTCCTACGAGCAGTACTTC.